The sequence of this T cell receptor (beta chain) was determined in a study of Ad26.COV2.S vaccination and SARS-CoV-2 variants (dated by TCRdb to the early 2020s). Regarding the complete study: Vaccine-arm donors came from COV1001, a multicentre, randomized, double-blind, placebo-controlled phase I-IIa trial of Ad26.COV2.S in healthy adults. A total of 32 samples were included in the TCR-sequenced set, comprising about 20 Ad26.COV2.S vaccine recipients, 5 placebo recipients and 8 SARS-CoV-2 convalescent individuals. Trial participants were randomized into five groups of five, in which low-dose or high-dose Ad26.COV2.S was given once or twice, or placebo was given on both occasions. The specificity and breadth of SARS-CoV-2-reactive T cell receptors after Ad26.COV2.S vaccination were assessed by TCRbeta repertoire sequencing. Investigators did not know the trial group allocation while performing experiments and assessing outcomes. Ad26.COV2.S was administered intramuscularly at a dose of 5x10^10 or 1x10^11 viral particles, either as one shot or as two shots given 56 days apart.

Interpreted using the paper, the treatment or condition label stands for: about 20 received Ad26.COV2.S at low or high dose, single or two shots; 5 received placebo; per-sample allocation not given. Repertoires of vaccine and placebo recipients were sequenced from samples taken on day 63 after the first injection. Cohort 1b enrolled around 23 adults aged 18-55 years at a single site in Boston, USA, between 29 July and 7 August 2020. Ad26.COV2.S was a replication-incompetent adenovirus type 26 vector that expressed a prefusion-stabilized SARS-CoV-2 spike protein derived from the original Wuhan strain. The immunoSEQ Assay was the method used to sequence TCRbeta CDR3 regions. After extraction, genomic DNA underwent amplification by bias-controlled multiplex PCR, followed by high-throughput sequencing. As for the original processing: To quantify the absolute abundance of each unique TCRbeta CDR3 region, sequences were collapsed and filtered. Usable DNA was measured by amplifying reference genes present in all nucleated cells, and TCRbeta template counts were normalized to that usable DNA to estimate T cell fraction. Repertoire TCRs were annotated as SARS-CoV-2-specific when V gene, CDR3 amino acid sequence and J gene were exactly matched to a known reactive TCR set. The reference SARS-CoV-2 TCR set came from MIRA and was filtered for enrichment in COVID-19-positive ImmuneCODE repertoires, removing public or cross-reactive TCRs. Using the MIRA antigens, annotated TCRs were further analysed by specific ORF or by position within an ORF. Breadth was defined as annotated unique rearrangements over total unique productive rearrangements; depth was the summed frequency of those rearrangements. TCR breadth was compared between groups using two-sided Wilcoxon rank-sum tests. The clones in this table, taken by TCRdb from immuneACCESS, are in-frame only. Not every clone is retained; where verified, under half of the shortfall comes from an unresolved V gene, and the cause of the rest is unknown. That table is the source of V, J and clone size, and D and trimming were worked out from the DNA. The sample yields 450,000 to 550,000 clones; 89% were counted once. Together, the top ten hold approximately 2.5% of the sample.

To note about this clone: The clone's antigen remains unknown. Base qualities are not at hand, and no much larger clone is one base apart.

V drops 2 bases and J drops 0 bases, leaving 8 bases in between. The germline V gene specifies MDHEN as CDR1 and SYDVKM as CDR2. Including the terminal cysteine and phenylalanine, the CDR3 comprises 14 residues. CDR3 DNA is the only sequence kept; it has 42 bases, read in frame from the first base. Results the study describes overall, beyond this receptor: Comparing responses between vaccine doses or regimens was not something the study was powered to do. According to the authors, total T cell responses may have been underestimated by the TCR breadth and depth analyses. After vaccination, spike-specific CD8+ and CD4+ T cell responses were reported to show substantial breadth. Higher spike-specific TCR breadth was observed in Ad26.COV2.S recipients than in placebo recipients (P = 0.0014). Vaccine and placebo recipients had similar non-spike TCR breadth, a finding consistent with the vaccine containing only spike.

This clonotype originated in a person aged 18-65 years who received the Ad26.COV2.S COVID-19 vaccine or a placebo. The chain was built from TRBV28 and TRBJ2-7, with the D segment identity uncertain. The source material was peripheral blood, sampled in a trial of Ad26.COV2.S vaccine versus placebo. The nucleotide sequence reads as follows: TGTGCCAGCAGTTTAGAAGGGCCCTCCTACGAGCAGTACTTC. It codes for CASSLEGPSYEQYF. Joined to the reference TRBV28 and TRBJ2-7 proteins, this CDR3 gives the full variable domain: DVKVTQSSRYLVKRTGEKVFLECVQDMDHENMFWYRQDPGLGLRLIYFSYDVKMKEKGDIPEGYSVSREKKERFSLILESASTNQTSMYLCASSLEGPSYEQYFGPGTRLTVT.